Following are 19 T cell receptor beta chains from one sample sequenced in a study of blood T cells in healthy people across ages. A second roughly 6 to 11 cycle PCR used barcoded and J-beta primers. One entry per CDR3 protein results from TCRdb running MiXCR on the 5' RACE reads. Altogether roughly 2 million distinct CDR3 sequences are present, about 50% being singletons, with the ten largest covering around 2.1%. The sequencing input was blood. All receptors come from a woman in her 40s in good health.

J is TRBJ2-1 and V is TRBV29-1; D not resolved. The end of the DNA aligns better with TRBJ2-7, so the J call may be wrong. The CDR3 length is 12 residues. Germline V gene sequence: CDR1 SQVTM, CDR2 ANQGSEA. The CDR3 loop is CSVGWSYNEQYF. DNA for the CDR3: TGCAGCGTTGGTTGGTCCTACAATGAGCAGTACTTC.

The CDR3: CASSPQGASSSYEQYF. As DNA, the CDR3 is TGCGCCAGCAGCCCCCAAGGGGCCTCGAGCTCCTACGAGCAGTACTTC. The genes are TRBV5-1 and TRBJ2-7; D is possibly TRBD1 (5 bases). V gave up 4 bases and J gave up 0 bases, with 17 bases separating them. Germline V CDR1 and CDR2: SGHRS, YFSETQ. CDR3 length equals 16 residues.

V and J are TRBV27 and TRBJ2-1; TRBD2 matches 9 bases. CDR3 length: 15 residues. Germline loops: CDR1 MNHEY, CDR2 SMNVEV (reference sequence). Unmatched junction bases numbered 12, after V lost 5 bases and J lost 10 bases. CDR3 coding DNA: TGTGCCAGCAGTCCCCTCTCTACCGGGACTAGCGAGCAGTTCTTC. Protein: CASSPLSTGTSEQFF.

The rearrangement uses TRBV20-1 and TRBJ1-2, with D unclear. Trimming removed 3 bases from V and 2 bases from J, with 13 bases in between. CDR3 length: 14 amino acids. The germline V gene has CDR1 DFQATT and CDR2 SNEGSKA (reference sequence). The chain's CDR3 is CSASVGRSNYGYTF. Written as DNA, the CDR3 is TGCAGTGCTAGTGTAGGACGATCCAACTATGGCTACACCTTC.

This clonotype occurred a few times. The chain links TRBV4-3 to TRBJ1-2; tentative D call: TRBD1 (6 bases). In germline, CDR1 is LGHNA, CDR2 YSLEER. V dropped 1 base and J dropped 7 bases, with 13 bases sitting between them. The CDR3 consists of 14 residues. Here the CDR3 reads CASSQVSGVAGYTF. CDR3 in DNA: TGCGCCAGCAGCCAAGTCTCAGGGGTGGCTGGCTACACCTTC.

This clonotype was counted between two and nine times. The rearrangement links TRBV3-1 to TRBJ2-7; 9 nucleotides align to TRBD1. The CDR3 has 15 amino acids. Germline V gene lookup returns CDR1 LGHDT and CDR2 YNNKEL (reference sequence). Losses at the gene ends were 1 base for V and 5 bases for J; bases not matched to a gene: 6. The CDR3 here is CASSQGQGERNEQYF. Written as DNA, the CDR3 is TGTGCCAGCAGCCAAGGACAGGGGGAAAGGAACGAGCAGTACTTC.

This clonotype was counted a few times. This chain links TRBV9 with TRBJ2-1; 8 nucleotides line up with TRBD2. The CDR3 is made up of 15 amino acids. Trimming cost V 0 bases and J 5 bases; bases outside gene matches: 4. Germline V lookup: CDR1 SGDLS, CDR2 YYNGEE. CDR3 region: CASSVDRTSHNEQFF. Written as DNA, the CDR3 is TGTGCCAGCAGCGTAGACCGGACTAGCCACAATGAGCAGTTCTTC.

The CDR3 loop reads CASGHQSNEQFF. The CDR3 nucleotides read TGCGCCAGCGGGCATCAGAGCAATGAGCAGTTCTTC. The chain has TRBV5-1 and TRBJ2-1, with no clear D. The CDR3 has 12 residues. In germline, CDR1 is SGHRS, CDR2 YFSETQ. The germline V and J ends were trimmed by 7 bases and 6 bases, with 11 bases remaining between them.

V gene TRBV27 combines with J gene TRBJ1-2; D is possibly TRBD1 (5 bases). CDR1 is MNHEY and CDR2 is SMNVEV in the germline V gene (reference sequence). This CDR3 spans 14 amino acids. Trimming took 3 bases from V and 5 from J, leaving 13 bases between them. CDR3 protein: CASSFNRPPYGYTF. The CDR3 DNA reads TGTGCCAGCAGTTTTAACAGGCCTCCTTATGGCTACACCTTC.

The chain combines TRBV29-1 with TRBJ2-5, with D possibly being TRBD1 or TRBD2 (5 bases each). In germline, CDR1 is SQVTM, CDR2 ANQGSEA. V gave up 6 bases and J gave up 5 bases, with 16 bases separating them. CDR3 length equals 13 residues. The DNA for the CDR3 is TGCAGCGTATCGGGGCTTTCTTTCGAGACCCAGTACTTC. Translation: CSVSGLSFETQYF.

This clonotype has just a few counts. V usage is TRBV12-3 or TRBV12-4 and J usage is TRBJ2-1, with TRBD1 matching over 9 bases. J lost 7 bases, V lost 5 bases, and 12 bases had no gene match. This CDR3 region has 16 residues. The CDR3 region is CASSIQGAGARNEQFF. CDR3 nucleotide sequence: TGTGCCAGCAGTATACAGGGGGCAGGGGCAAGGAATGAGCAGTTCTTC.

This clonotype has just a few counts. The V and J genes are TRBV20-1 and TRBJ2-7; D not resolved. The CDR3 has 11 amino acids. Per germline, CDR1 DFQATT and CDR2 SNEGSKA (reference sequence). The CDR3 nucleotides read TGCAGCGCGTTGTGGGATTCCGAGCAGTACTTC. As protein: CSALWDSEQYF.

The V and J genes are TRBV7-2 and TRBJ2-1; D gene unclear. Near its end, the DNA agrees better with TRBJ2-7, so the J call may be wrong. The CDR3 is made up of 15 amino acids. The V gene's germline CDR1 is SGHTA and CDR2 FQGNSA. The CDR3 is CANTLGRSSYNEQYF. The CDR3 DNA follows: TGTGCCAACACCTTAGGGCGGAGCTCCTACAATGAGCAGTACTTC.

The V call is TRBV20-1, the J call TRBJ2-5; D is possibly TRBD1 (6 bases). V was trimmed by 3 bases and J by 9 bases, leaving 17 bases between them. In germline, CDR1 is DFQATT, CDR2 SNEGSKA (reference sequence). The CDR3 totals 13 residues. The CDR3 DNA reads as TGCAGTGCTAGTATTAACAGGGAAGGGGCCCAGTACTTC. This encodes CSASINREGAQYF.

This clonotype occurred once. This chain connects TRBV7-2 to TRBJ1-5; D unclear. Between the trimmed V and J ends, which lost 5 bases and 4 bases, there was a span of 12 bases. Germline CDR1 is SGHTA and CDR2 is FQGNSA. The length of the CDR3 is 14 residues. In DNA, the CDR3 is TGTGCCAGCAGCCCGGCGGCCTCAAATCAGCCCCAGCATTTT. Its protein is CASSPAASNQPQHF.

J is TRBJ2-1 and V is TRBV14; 8 bases are a match to TRBD1. The ends lost 3 bases at V and 4 bases at J; junction bases unmatched: 8. Germline V gene lookup returns CDR1 SGHDN and CDR2 FVKESK. This CDR3 has 16 residues. The CDR3 spells CASSQAGRGHYNEQFF. The CDR3 bases are TGTGCCAGCAGCCAGGCCGGCAGGGGGCATTACAATGAGCAGTTCTTC. Looking up the rest from reference TRBV14 and TRBJ2-1 gives the full variable domain: EAGVTQFPSHSVIEKGQTVTLRCDPISGHDNLYWYRRVMGKEIKFLLHFVKESKQDESGMPNNRFLAERTGGTYSTLKVQPAELEDSGVYFCASSQAGRGHYNEQFFGPGTRLTVL.

This clonotype appeared a few times. This chain uses TRBV20-1 with TRBJ2-1, with D possibly TRBD1 on 5 matching bases. Trimming removed 1 base at V and 9 bases at J, with 10 bases between. The germline gives CDR1 DFQATT, CDR2 SNEGSKA (reference sequence). CDR3 length: 12 amino acids. CDR3 in DNA: TGCAGTGCTAGAGTGGACACCTGTGAGCAGTTCTTC. This codes for CSARVDTCEQFF.

About this clonotype: Germline is not matched at one junction end, which may reflect a read error. This rearrangement joins TRBV20-1 to TRBJ2-3; perhaps TRBD2 as D (7 bases). Germline values: CDR1 DFQATT, CDR2 SNEGSKA (reference sequence). The CDR3 is 14 amino acids. The CDR3 loop is CSVRPGGRTDTQYF. CDR3 coding DNA: TGCAGTGTTAGACCGGGGGGCCGCACAGATACGCAGTATTTT.

The chain links TRBV29-1 to TRBJ2-3; no clear D gene. Germline V gene data show CDR1 as SQVTM and CDR2 as ANQGSEA. CDR3 length: 13 residues. Trimming took 2 bases from V and 0 from J, leaving 6 bases between them. CDR3 coding DNA: TGCAGCGTTGAACCGTTTAGCACAGATACGCAGTATTTT. As protein: CSVEPFSTDTQYF.